This is a list of T cell receptor beta chains from one sample in a study of chemoradiotherapy in HPV16-positive cancers. Produced via immunoSEQ multiplex PCR; TCRdb's table is partial and in-frame only. The table includes approximately 35,000 clones, about four fifths detected once. Sequences were derived from blood, sampled from a patient who underwent chemoradiotherapy. The origin of the receptors is a human donor with HPV-associated anogenital cancer. The CDR3 runs from the conserved cysteine through the conserved F or W. The order of the fields is V gene, J gene, D gene, clone size, CDR3 DNA, CDR3 protein. A D gene is named only where the DNA matches it firmly. Clone size is stated in some rows and not others, as once, few, many or a class when expanded.

TRBV7-8	TRBJ1-5	NA	NA	TGTGCCAGCAGCTTACCGGGGAATCAGCCCCAGCATTTT	CASSLPGNQPQHF
TRBV11-2	TRBJ2-7	TRBD1	NA	TGTGCCAGCAGCGGGCAGGGGGCTTACGAGCAGTACTTC	CASSGQGAYEQYF
TRBV7-6	TRBJ1-1	NA	few	TGTGCCAGCAGCTTAGGAGACAGAAACACTGAAGCTTTCTTT	CASSLGDRNTEAFF
TRBV11-3	TRBJ1-1	NA	NA	TGTGCCAGCAGCAACCGACAGCTCACTGAAGCTTTCTTT	CASSNRQLTEAFF
TRBV29-1	TRBJ1-4	TRBD1	once	TGCAGCGTAAGCTACAGGGGTGAAAAACTGTTTTTT	CSVSYRGEKLFF
TRBV10-1	TRBJ2-5	TRBD2	NA	TGCGCCAGCAGTGGGGGCCGGGGGGGGACCCAGTACTTC	CASSGGRGGTQYF
TRBV9	TRBJ1-4	NA	NA	TGTGCCAGCAGCGTCGGACCTCAGGGCGGAGAAAAACTGTTTTTT	CASSVGPQGGEKLFF
TRBV7-3	TRBJ2-3	NA	NA	TGTGCCAGCAGCCCTAGACTAACCTATACGCAGTATTTT	CASSPRLTYTQYF
TRBV18	TRBJ2-5	NA	NA	TGTGCCAGCTCAAGAAAGGAGGCCTCCCTCTTCGGAGAGACCCAGTACTTC	CASSRKEASLFGETQYF
TRBV30	TRBJ2-7	NA	NA	TGTGCCTGGAGGACGACAAAGGGCTCCTACGAGCAGTACTTC	CAWRTTKGSYEQYF
TRBV5-1	TRBJ2-3	NA	NA	TGCGCCAGCAGCTTGGGGCAGGGTGGACCCACAGATACGCAGTATTTT	CASSLGQGGPTDTQYF
TRBV7-2	TRBJ2-7	TRBD2	NA	TGTGCCAGCAGCTTAGTACCCGAAACTAGCGGGGGATCCTACGAGCAGTACTTC	CASSLVPETSGGSYEQYF
TRBV13	TRBJ2-3	TRBD1	once	TGTGCCAGCAGCTCGGACAGGGGGCGCACAGATACGCAGTATTTT	CASSSDRGRTDTQYF
TRBV7-9	TRBJ1-1	NA	NA	TGTGCCAGCAGCTTCAGGGAGAGTGGGAGCACTGAAGCTTTCTTT	CASSFRESGSTEAFF
TRBV18	TRBJ2-7	NA	NA	TGTGCCAGCTCGGTAGAAAACGGGGGGCCCTACGAGCAGTACTTC	CASSVENGGPYEQYF
TRBV9	TRBJ1-2	NA	NA	TGTGCCAGCAGCGTATTCGACAGAGTCGCGAACTATGGCTACACCTTC	CASSVFDRVANYGYTF
TRBV19	TRBJ1-4	NA	NA	TGTGCCAGTAGTATAGTGGCAGTAGCACCGGAAAAACTGTTTTTT	CASSIVAVAPEKLFF
TRBV27	TRBJ1-5	TRBD1	NA	TGTGCCAGCAGGCCACAGGGGTTCCCTAATCAGCCCCAGCATTTT	CASRPQGFPNQPQHF
TRBV4-1	TRBJ2-4	NA	NA	TGCGCCAGCAGCCAAAGGGAGGGGGGGATAAAAAACATTCAGTACTTC	CASSQREGGIKNIQYF
TRBV7-7	TRBJ2-5	TRBD2	NA	TGTGCCAGCACCTTCCTGGCAGCGGGGGGCCAAGAGACCCAGTACTTC	CASTFLAAGGQETQYF
TRBV2	TRBJ2-7	TRBD1	NA	TGTGCCAGAGCGGGACAGGGGGCCTACGAGCAGTACTTC	CARAGQGAYEQYF
TRBV7-8	TRBJ1-6	NA	NA	TGTGCCAGCAGCCCGCAATCGGGAGATTCACCCCTCCACTTT	CASSPQSGDSPLHF